These T cell receptor beta chains were read from a single sample in a study of T cells after yellow fever vaccination. TCRdb reanalysed the 5' RACE reads using MiXCR and keeps one entry per CDR3 protein. The sample shows 100,000 to 150,000 distinct CDR3 sequences, approximately 7% of them seen only once. The sequenced sample was CD4+ T cells sorted from PBMCs, obtained roughly 10 days after the first yellow fever vaccination. Receptors were obtained from a man between 18 and 35 years old who received the YFV17D yellow fever vaccine. CDR3s include the opening cysteine and the closing phenylalanine or tryptophan. D genes are given only for firm matches. Some rows mark clone size as missing; the rest say once, few, many or name a class of expanded clone.

TRBJ2-1 TRBV5-5 TRBD1 many TGTGCCAGCAGAGTACAGGGGCCCCCTGAGCAGTTCTTC CASRVQGPPEQFF
TRBJ2-3 TRBV19 - many TGTGCCAGTAGTAGGAGGGGGCAAGATACGCAGTATTTT CASSRRGQDTQYF
TRBJ1-3 TRBV4-2 - few TGTGCCAGCAGCGTCGAGGACAGATCTTCTGGAAACACCATATATTTT CASSVEDRSSGNTIYF
TRBJ2-2 TRBV7-2 - many TGTGCCAGCAGCTTTGAGAACACCGGGGAGCTGTTTTTT CASSFENTGELFF
TRBJ2-6 TRBV3-1 - few TGTGCCAGTTCCCCGATCCCAGGCGCCGGGGCCAACGTCCTGACTTTC CASSPIPGAGANVLTF
TRBJ2-7 TRBV6-2/TRBV6-3 - many TGTGCCAGCCTAACTAGGGACAAATACTACGAGCAGTACTTC CASLTRDKYYEQYF
TRBJ1-1 TRBV7-9 - many TGTGCCAGCAGCTTACACCAAATGAACACTGAAGCTTTCTTT CASSLHQMNTEAFF
TRBJ1-6 TRBV5-1 TRBD1 many TGCGCCAGCAGCTTGGAGACAGGGAGTTCACCCCTCCACTTT CASSLETGSSPLHF
TRBJ2-5 TRBV7-2 TRBD1 many TGTGCCAGCAGCTTAAGAACAGGGGGCCCGGAGACCCAGTACTTC CASSLRTGGPETQYF
TRBJ2-3 TRBV7-2 TRBD2 many TGTGCCAGCAGCCTCAGACTAGCGGGGAATACGCAGTATTTT CASSLRLAGNTQYF
TRBJ2-1 TRBV30 - many TGTGCCTGGAGTGTCTCCCCACGGGGTTCTGAGTTCTTC CAWSVSPRGSEFF
TRBJ1-5 TRBV18 - many TGTGCCAGCTCACCAGGTTTTCGTCAGCCCCAGCATTTT CASSPGFRQPQHF
TRBJ2-5 TRBV7-2 - many TGTGCCAGCAGCTCAAGGTCAGGGACGAAGACCCAGTACTTC CASSSRSGTKTQYF
TRBJ1-6 TRBV7-3 - - TGTGCCAGCAGCTTAAACGGAGATTCACCCCTCCACTTT CASSLNGDSPLHF
TRBJ1-6 TRBV6-5 TRBD1 many TGTGCCAGCAGTTACTCCCAGGACAGGGGGTATAATTCACCCCTCCACTTT CASSYSQDRGYNSPLHF
TRBJ1-5 TRBV7-2 - many TGTGCCAGCAGCCTAAACCGTCGGGTCGGCAATCAGCCCCAGCATTTT CASSLNRRVGNQPQHF
TRBJ1-6 TRBV6-2/TRBV6-3 - many TGTGCCAGCAGTTATGACTGGAATTCACCCCTCCACTTT CASSYDWNSPLHF
TRBJ1-1 TRBV6-1 TRBD1 - TGTGCCAGCAGTGACTTCCCGGGGACAGGCCCCACTGAAGCTTTCTTT CASSDFPGTGPTEAFF
TRBJ2-2 TRBV4-3 TRBD1 many TGCGCCAGCAGCCAGAGGGCGGGACAGGGAAGGGAGCTGTTTTTT CASSQRAGQGRELFF
TRBJ2-1 TRBV20-1 - many TGCAGTGCTCCACGGACACCAGGGCCAGACAATGAGCAGTTCTTC CSAPRTPGPDNEQFF
TRBJ2-1 TRBV4-2 TRBD1 - TGTGCCAGCAGCCAAGATGTCCTGAGCAGGGGGTTGGACAATGAGCAGTTCTTC CASSQDVLSRGLDNEQFF
TRBJ1-5 TRBV7-2 TRBD1 many TGTGCCAGCAGCTTAAATGGACAGGGGGCCTTTCAGCCCCAGCATTTT CASSLNGQGAFQPQHF
TRBJ2-2 TRBV29-1 TRBD1 many TGCAGCGTCGGGACAGGGGGCCCCGGGGAGCTGTTTTTT CSVGTGGPGELFF
TRBJ2-1 TRBV5-1 TRBD2 many TGCGCCAGCGTCTCGGGACTAGCGGGGTACAATGAGCAGTTCTTC CASVSGLAGYNEQFF
TRBJ2-5 TRBV25-1 - many TGTGCCAGCAGCCGACGAGAGACCCAGTACTTC CASSRRETQYF
TRBJ2-1 TRBV30 TRBD2 many TGTGCCTGGAGTCGCGGGGGGACGTACAATGAGCAGTTCTTC CAWSRGGTYNEQFF
TRBJ1-5 TRBV5-5 - many TGTGCCAGCAGTCTGACATTATTAGCAAATCAGCCCCAGCATTTT CASSLTLLANQPQHF
TRBJ2-5 TRBV20-1 TRBD2 few TGCAGTGCCACTCGGGGGGGAGGGTATGAGACCCAGTACTTC CSATRGGGYETQYF
TRBJ2-1 TRBV7-2 - many TGTGCCAGCAGCTTAGCCGAAGGCTCCTACAATGAGCAGTTCTTC CASSLAEGSYNEQFF
TRBJ1-6 TRBV4-3 - many TGCGCCAGCGCCTTCAGTTGGGGCCAATCACCCCTCCACTTT CASAFSWGQSPLHF
TRBJ2-3 TRBV6-5 TRBD1 - TGTGCCAGCAGGCGTCCCGGACAGGCCACAGATACGCAGTATTTT CASRRPGQATDTQYF
TRBJ1-5 TRBV10-3 - many TGTGCCATCTCGGACCGGAGCAATCAGCCCCAGCATTTT CAISDRSNQPQHF
TRBJ2-7 TRBV7-2 - many TGTGCCAGCAGCTTATATTTCGGGCGCACCTACGAGCAGTACTTC CASSLYFGRTYEQYF
TRBJ1-1 TRBV6-1 - many TGTGCCAGCAGTCGAAGCGGGCAGACGAACACTGAAGCTTTCTTT CASSRSGQTNTEAFF
TRBJ2-7 TRBV4-3 - many TGCGCCAGCAGCCAGGCCAGCGGTTGGTCCTACGAGCAGTACTTC CASSQASGWSYEQYF
TRBJ2-2 TRBV5-5 - many TGTGCCAGCAGCTTTAACACCGGGGAGCTGTTTTTT CASSFNTGELFF
TRBJ2-1 TRBV15 - many TGTGCCACCAGCAGATCCAATAGGGGGGGGAATGAGCAGTTCTTC CATSRSNRGGNEQFF
TRBJ2-1 TRBV20-1 TRBD1 many TGCAGTGCACAACCGGGACAGGGCTACAATGAGCAGTTCTTC CSAQPGQGYNEQFF
TRBJ1-1 TRBV24-1 - many TGTGCCACCAGTGAGGCGGGCCGGACTGAAGCTTTCTTT CATSEAGRTEAFF
TRBJ1-5 TRBV7-2 - many TGTGCCAGCAGCTTGGGGGTTGGGTCCTATCAGCCCCAGCATTTT CASSLGVGSYQPQHF
TRBJ1-6 TRBV5-1 - many TGCGCCAGCAGCCCAGAGGGGAATAATTCACCCCTCCACTTT CASSPEGNNSPLHF